The 19 T cell receptor beta chains in this list originate from one sample, sequenced in a study of blood T cell repertoires in COVID-19. Using immunoSEQ multiplex PCR, the repertoire was profiled, and TCRdb retains in-frame clones only, with some absent. Of about 200,000 clones listed, about nine tenths are singletons. The specimen sequenced was PBMCs or T cells enriched from blood (not recorded which). The receptors stem from a man younger than 45 who had recovered from COVID-19.

The chain uses TRBV5-4 and TRBJ2-6; D is possibly TRBD1 (6 bases). Trimming took off 4 bases at V and 0 bases at J, with 14 bases between the two ends. Germline values: CDR1 SGHNT, CDR2 YYREEE (reference sequence). The CDR3 covers 17 residues. DNA of the CDR3: TGTGCCAGCAGCGGCGAGGACAGCAGCTCTGGGGCCAACGTCCTGACTTTC. Protein product: CASSGEDSSSGANVLTF.

The V call is TRBV14, the J call TRBJ1-1; the D is unclear. The CDR3 extends over 16 amino acids. V gave up 0 bases and J gave up 2 bases, with 13 bases separating them. Germline CDR1 and CDR2: SGHDN and FVKESK. Here the CDR3 reads CASSQDERRFNTEAFF. CDR3 nucleotides: TGTGCCAGCAGCCAAGATGAGAGGAGATTTAACACTGAAGCTTTCTTT.

This clone was recorded only once. The V call is TRBV15, the J call TRBJ2-1; possible D gene TRBD1, 6 bases. V lost 0 bases and J 9 bases, leaving 18 bases between the germline ends. The CDR3 spans 16 residues. CDR1 is LNHNV and CDR2 is YYDKDF in the germline V gene (reference sequence). The chain's CDR3 is CATSRDLAGAGGEQFF. The CDR3 region has the DNA TGTGCCACCAGCAGAGATCTGGCAGGGGCTGGTGGTGAGCAGTTCTTC.

This clone was observed a single time. The chain employs TRBV9 and TRBJ1-3; D is unclear. This CDR3 region has 16 residues. CDR1 SGDLS and CDR2 YYNGEE come from the germline V gene. Trimming took off 0 bases at V and 0 bases at J, with 10 bases between the two ends. CDR3 sequence (DNA): TGTGCCAGCAGCGTAGATCAGGTTATCTCTGGAAACACCATATATTTT. Its protein is CASSVDQVISGNTIYF.

The V and J genes are TRBV24-1 and TRBJ2-2; 13 bases are shared with TRBD2. V gave up 5 bases and J gave up 6 bases; unmatched junction bases: 23. Germline V gene lookup returns CDR1 KGHDR and CDR2 SFDVKD. This CDR3 is 22 amino acids long. This CDR3 is CATSVCMVPYWTSGRNAGELFF. The CDR3 nucleotides are TGTGCCACCAGTGTTTGCATGGTACCCTACTGGACTAGCGGGAGAAACGCCGGGGAGCTGTTTTTT.

As for this clone: The sample contains more than one DNA sequence encoding this CDR3. The chain carries TRBV5-1 and TRBJ2-7; perhaps TRBD2 as D (6 bases). Trimming took off 0 bases at V and 2 bases at J, with 9 bases between the two ends. CDR1 is SGHRS, CDR2 YFSETQ, per germline. This CDR3 has 14 residues. CDR3 amino acids: CASSLEGLTYEQYF. The DNA for the CDR3 is TGCGCCAGCAGCTTGGAGGGACTCACCTACGAGCAGTACTTC.

The CDR3 DNA reads TGTGCCAGCAGTCCCCAGACGGGATCCTATGGCTACACCTTC. Its protein is CASSPQTGSYGYTF. The chain is built from TRBV6-5 and TRBJ1-2, with D unresolved. The germline V gene encodes CDR1 MNHEY and CDR2 SVGAGI. Trimming took 5 bases from V and 4 from J, leaving 14 bases between them. The length of the CDR3 is 14 residues.

V and J are TRBV12-3 or TRBV12-4 and TRBJ2-7; a weak D match, TRBD2 (5 bases). The V end was cut by 0 bases, the J end by 5 bases, with 8 bases between. This CDR3 has 13 amino acids. DNA of the CDR3: TGTGCCAGCAGTTTAGCGGGAGCGGACGAGCAGTACTTC. This encodes CASSLAGADEQYF.

This clone has just a few counts. The junction shows a germline mismatch at one end, possibly a read error. The genes are TRBV2 and TRBJ1-5, with 9 bases matching TRBD1. The germline V gene encodes CDR1 SNHLY and CDR2 FYNNEI. The CDR3 sequence is 15 residues long. As DNA, the CDR3 is TGTGCCAGCACTGAACAGGGGGCCTACAATCAGCCCCAGCATTTT. Its translation: CASTEQGAYNQPQHF.

Of note for this clone: Its ends do not fully match the called genes, so a read error is possible. The chain combines TRBV5-4 with TRBJ1-2; TRBD1 matches at 8 bases. The germline CDR1 and CDR2 sequences are SGHNT and YYREEE (reference sequence). The CDR3 consists of 12 residues. DNA of the CDR3: TGTGCCAGCAGCTTGGCCGGACAGGGTAAACGCTTC. Its protein product is CASSLAGQGKRF.

The chain carries TRBV7-9 and TRBJ2-2; TRBD2 might be the D (6 bases). In germline, CDR1 is SEHNR, CDR2 FQNEAQ (reference sequence). CDR3 size: 16 residues. V was cut by 1 base and J by 0 bases, with 9 bases left in between. The CDR3: CASSLVVAANTGELFF. DNA for the CDR3: TGTGCCAGCAGCTTAGTTGTAGCGGCGAACACCGGGGAGCTGTTTTTT.

The chain links TRBV2 to TRBJ2-7; tentatively, D is TRBD2 (6 bases). CDR1 and CDR2 from the germline V gene are SNHLY and FYNNEI. V was shortened by 4 bases and J by 7 bases, with 11 bases between the two germline ends. The CDR3 runs to 12 residues. The CDR3 nucleotides read TGTGCCAGCAGTGGGGACTCGGTAGAGCAGTACTTC. Its translation is CASSGDSVEQYF.

The chain joins TRBV9 to TRBJ2-3; D is possibly TRBD2 (6 bases). Trimming pared 0 bases from V and 0 bases from J, leaving 11 bases between. The CDR3 has 16 amino acids. From germline, CDR1 is SGDLS and CDR2 YYNGEE. The CDR3 DNA reads as TGTGCCAGCAGCGTAGGTGGCGGGGAGAGCACAGATACGCAGTATTTT. This sequence encodes CASSVGGGESTDTQYF.

This chain joins TRBV19 and TRBJ1-2; 7 bases align to TRBD1. V lost 3 bases and J lost 5; bases outside the gene matches: 9. The CDR3 extends over 15 amino acids. Germline V gene sequence: CDR1 LNHDA, CDR2 SQIVND (reference sequence). CDR3: CASSITSQGDYGYTF. The CDR3 DNA follows: TGTGCCAGTAGTATCACGTCTCAGGGGGATTATGGCTACACCTTC. Full variable domain (rest looked up from reference TRBV19 and TRBJ1-2): DGGITQSPKYLFRKEGQNVTLSCEQNLNHDAMYWYRQDPGQGLRLIYYSQIVNDFQKGDIAEGYSVSREKKESFPLTVTSAQKNPTAFYLCASSITSQGDYGYTFGSGTRLTVV.

The chain uses TRBV12-3 or TRBV12-4 and TRBJ2-7; D remains unclear. Deletions cut 3 bases from V and 6 bases from J, with 12 bases between. This CDR3 comprises 13 residues. The CDR3 DNA sequence: TGTGCCAGCAGTTTGTCTAGTATGGCCGAGCAGTACTTC. Translation gives CASSLSSMAEQYF.

This chain joins TRBV5-5 and TRBJ2-7; TRBD1 agrees at 7 bases. The CDR3 totals 14 residues. V was pared by 0 bases and J by 4 bases, with 4 bases of the junction left unmatched. Germline CDR1 is SGHKS and CDR2 is YYEKEE (reference sequence). The CDR3 nucleotides are TGTGCCAGCAGCTTGGTGACAGGGCCTTACGAGCAGTACTTC. Encoded protein: CASSLVTGPYEQYF.

The chain employs TRBV10-1 and TRBJ2-3; TRBD1 matches 9 bases. This CDR3 contains 15 residues. Germline values: CDR1 WNHNN, CDR2 SYGVQD (reference sequence). V lost 5 bases and J lost 6; bases outside the gene matches: 9. The CDR3 nucleotides read TGCGCCAGCAGTATGTATCGGACAGGGGTGGATACGCAGTATTTT. Its translation is CASSMYRTGVDTQYF.

This clone was observed once. This rearrangement joins TRBV5-1 to TRBJ2-2; 8 positions match TRBD1. Germline lookup yields CDR1 SGHRS and CDR2 YFSETQ. The J segment lost 7 bases and the V segment lost 0 bases, leaving 14 bases of the junction unmatched. The CDR3 extends over 18 amino acids. In DNA form, the CDR3 reads TGCGCCAGCAGCTTGGACCCCCCAGGGGGCGGAGGTAGCGGGGAGCTGTTTTTT. Protein product: CASSLDPPGGGGSGELFF. Combining the CDR3 with reference TRBV5-1 and TRBJ2-2 gives the whole variable domain KAGVTQTPRYLIKTRGQQVTLSCSPISGHRSVSWYQQTPGQGLQFLFEYFSETQRNKGNFPGRFSGRQFSNSRSEMNVSTLELGDSALYLCASSLDPPGGGGSGELFFGEGSRLTVL.

This chain connects TRBV7-2 to TRBJ2-5; 11 bases are shared with TRBD2. The CDR3 is 16 amino acids. Germline loops: CDR1 SGHTA, CDR2 FQGNSA. Trimming cost V 1 base and J 3 bases; bases outside gene matches: 4. The CDR3 sequence is CASSLVPSGGKETQYF. CDR3 nucleotide sequence: TGTGCCAGCAGCTTAGTTCCTAGCGGGGGGAAAGAGACCCAGTACTTC.